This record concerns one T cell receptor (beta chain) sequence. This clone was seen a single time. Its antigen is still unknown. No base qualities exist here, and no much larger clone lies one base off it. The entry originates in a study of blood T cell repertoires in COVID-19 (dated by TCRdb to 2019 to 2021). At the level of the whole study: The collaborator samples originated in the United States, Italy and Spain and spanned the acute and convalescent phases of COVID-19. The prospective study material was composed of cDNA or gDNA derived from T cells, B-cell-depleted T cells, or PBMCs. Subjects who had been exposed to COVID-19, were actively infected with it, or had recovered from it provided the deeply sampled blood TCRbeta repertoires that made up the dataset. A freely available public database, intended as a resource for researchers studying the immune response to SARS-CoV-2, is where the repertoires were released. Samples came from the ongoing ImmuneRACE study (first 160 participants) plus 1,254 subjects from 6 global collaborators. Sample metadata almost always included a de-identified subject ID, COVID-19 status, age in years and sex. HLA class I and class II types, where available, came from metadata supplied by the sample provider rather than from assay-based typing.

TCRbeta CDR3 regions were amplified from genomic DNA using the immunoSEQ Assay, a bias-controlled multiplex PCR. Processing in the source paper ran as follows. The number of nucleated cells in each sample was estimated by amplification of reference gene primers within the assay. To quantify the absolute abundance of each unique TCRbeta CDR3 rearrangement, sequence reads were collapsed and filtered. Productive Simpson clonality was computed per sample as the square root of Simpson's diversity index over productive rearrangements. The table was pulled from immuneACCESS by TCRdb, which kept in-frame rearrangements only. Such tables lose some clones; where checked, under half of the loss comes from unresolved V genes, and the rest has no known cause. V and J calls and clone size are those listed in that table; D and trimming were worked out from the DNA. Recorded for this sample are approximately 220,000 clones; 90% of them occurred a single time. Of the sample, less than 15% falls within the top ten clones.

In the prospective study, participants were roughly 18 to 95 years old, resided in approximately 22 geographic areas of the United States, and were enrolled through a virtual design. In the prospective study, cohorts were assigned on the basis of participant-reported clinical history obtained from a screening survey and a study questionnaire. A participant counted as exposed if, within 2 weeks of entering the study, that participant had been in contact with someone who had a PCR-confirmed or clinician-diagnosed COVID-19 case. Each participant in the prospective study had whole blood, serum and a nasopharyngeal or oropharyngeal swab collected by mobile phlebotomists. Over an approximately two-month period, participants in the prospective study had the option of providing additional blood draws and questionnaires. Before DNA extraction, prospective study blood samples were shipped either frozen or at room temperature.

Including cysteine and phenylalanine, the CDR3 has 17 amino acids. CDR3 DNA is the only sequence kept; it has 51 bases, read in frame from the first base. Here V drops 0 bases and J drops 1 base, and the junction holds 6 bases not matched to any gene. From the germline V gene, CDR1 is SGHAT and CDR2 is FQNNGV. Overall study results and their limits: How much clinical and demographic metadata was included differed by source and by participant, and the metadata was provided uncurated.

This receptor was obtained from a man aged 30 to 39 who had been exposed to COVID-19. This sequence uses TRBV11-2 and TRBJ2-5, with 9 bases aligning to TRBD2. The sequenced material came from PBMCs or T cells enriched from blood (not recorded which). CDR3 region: CASSLDWGSGGQETQYF. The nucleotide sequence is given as TGTGCCAGCAGCTTAGATTGGGGTAGCGGGGGCCAAGAGACCCAGTACTTC.